This T cell receptor (beta chain) was captured in a study of blood T cells in healthy people across ages. The wider study: About one barcoded beta molecule per two T cells came from capture by template switching. Study-level points and caveats: Age brought a roughly linear fall in TCR beta diversity measured per million T cells.

Ten milliliters of peripheral blood were drawn from each donor. The second PCR ran about 6 to 12 cycles with a sample-barcoded 5' primer and J-beta primers. Per sample, CDR3-containing paired-end reads numbered at least 2.5 million. TCRdb itself ran the 5' RACE reads through MiXCR, one entry per CDR3 protein. The repertoire holds under 2,000,000 distinct CDR3 sequences, with approximately 50% as singletons. Comment on this clonotype: The antigen remains unidentified.

The sequenced sample consisted of blood. This clonotype originated in a woman aged 35 to 49 in good health.

The CDR3 loop reads CASIPRDREQYF. CDR3 sequence (DNA): TGTGCCAGCATCCCCAGGGACCGCGAGCAGTACTTC. The chain uses TRBV12-3 or TRBV12-4 and TRBJ2-7; TRBD1 or TRBD2 may be the D gene (5 bases each). V was cut by 7 bases and J by 6 bases, with 13 bases left in between. The CDR3 is made up of 12 amino acids.